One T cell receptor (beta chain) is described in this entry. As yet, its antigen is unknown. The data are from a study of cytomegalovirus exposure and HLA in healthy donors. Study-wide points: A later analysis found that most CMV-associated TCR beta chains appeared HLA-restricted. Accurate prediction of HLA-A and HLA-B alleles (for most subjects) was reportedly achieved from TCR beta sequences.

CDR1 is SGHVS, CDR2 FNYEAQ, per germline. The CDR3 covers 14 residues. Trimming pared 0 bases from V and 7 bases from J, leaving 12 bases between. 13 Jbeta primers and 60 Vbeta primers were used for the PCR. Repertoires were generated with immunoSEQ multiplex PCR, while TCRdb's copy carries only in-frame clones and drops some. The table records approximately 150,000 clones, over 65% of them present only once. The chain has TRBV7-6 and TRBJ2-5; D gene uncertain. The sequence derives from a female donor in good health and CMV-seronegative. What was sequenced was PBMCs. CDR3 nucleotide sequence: TGTGCCAGCAGCTTAGCGCTAAGCTCGGGGACCCAGTACTTC. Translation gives CASSLALSSGTQYF.